The clone carrying this TCR beta chain was seen ten or more times. This CDR3 spans 18 amino acids. The ends lost 3 bases at V and 0 bases at J; junction bases unmatched: 5. The germline CDR1 and CDR2 sequences are SGDLS and YYNGEE. The data are from a study of low-dose radiotherapy and immunotherapy resistance in tumors. The wider study: Cohort 1 got 0.5 Gy per fraction every 2 weeks, 6.5 Gy in total. Every two weeks patients got nivolumab 240 mg flat dose, plus ipilimumab 1 mg/kg every six weeks, intravenously.

The sample's time point: after trial treatment. Treatment: LDRT plus nivolumab, ipilimumab, low-dose cyclophosphamide and aspirin (RACIN trial). First-strand cDNA relied on TRAV- and TRBV-specific primers spanning alpha and beta chains. The authors amplified TCRs for around 20 PCR cycles with a constant-region primer and a V-primer adapter. TCRdb ran MiXCR on the reads and lists one entry per CDR3 protein. The sample has roughly 95,000 distinct CDR3 sequences; 20% to 25% are singletons. The chain is built from TRBV9 and TRBJ2-6, with 11 positions matching TRBD1. Here the sequenced sample was PBMCs, taken after low-dose radiotherapy plus immunotherapy. The clonotype was recovered from a female donor with ovarian cancer. DNA of the CDR3: TGTGCCAGCAGCGGGGGACAGGGGGGTTTCTCTGGGGCCAACGTCCTGACTTTC. It codes for CASSGGQGGFSGANVLTF.